This T cell receptor (beta chain) was identified during a study of naive and memory T cell subsets. Overall study findings and caveats: Possibly reflecting memory cells re-expressing CD45RA, a few larger clonotypes occurred in naive repertoires, especially CD8.

Two oligonucleotides, mixed equimolar, formed the beta constant-region primer covering TRBC1 and TRBC2. Four rounds of PCR amplified the ligated cDNA using nested alpha and beta constant-region primers plus SP2. MiXCR, run by TCRdb on the UMI-ligation and nested PCR reads, gives a single entry per CDR3 protein. The sample holds over 110,000 distinct CDR3 sequences, under 25% seen once. J was trimmed by 12 bases and V by 5 bases; bases with no gene match: 10. Germline V gene sequence: CDR1 LGHNA, CDR2 YNFKEQ. The CDR3 extends over 15 amino acids. About this clonotype: Antigen specificity is unknown.

The chain is built from TRBV4-2 and TRBJ2-3, with TRBD2 matching 14 bases. Specimen: naive CD8+ T cells from blood. The clonotype comes from a human donor in good health. The CDR3 nucleotides read TGTGCCAGCAGCTCCAGACTAGCGGGAGGGCCCGCACAGTATTTT. It translates to CASSSRLAGGPAQYF.